One sample yielded the 15 T cell receptor beta chains listed below, sequenced in a study of blood T cell repertoires in COVID-19. The table came from immunoSEQ multiplex PCR; TCRdb's copy has only in-frame clones and leaves some out. The sample includes 200,000 to 250,000 clones, 70% to 90% of them seen just once. The sequenced material came from peripheral blood. The receptors were gathered from a man aged 40-55 years with acute or convalescent COVID-19.

The V call is TRBV3-1 (or the pseudogene TRBV3-2), the J call TRBJ2-7; D is possibly TRBD2 (5 bases). Trimming stripped 8 bases from V and 2 bases from J, with 13 bases between. The germline gives CDR1 LGHDT, CDR2 YNNKEL (reference sequence). The CDR3 runs to 13 residues. The CDR3 nucleotides read TGTGCCAGCGCACGGGAACCTACCTACGAGCAGTACTTC. Translation: CASAREPTYEQYF.

The gene calls are TRBV3-1 (or the pseudogene TRBV3-2) and TRBJ2-7, with TRBD2 identical over 9 bases. CDR3 size: 14 residues. The ends lost 4 bases at V and 3 bases at J; junction bases unmatched: 4. Germline CDR1 LGHDT, CDR2 YNNKEL (reference sequence). For the CDR3, the DNA is TGTGCCAGCAGCCGAGCGGGGGGCCTCTACGAGCAGTACTTC. As protein: CASSRAGGLYEQYF.

The V gene is TRBV19, the J gene TRBJ1-5; no reliable D call. CDR3 size: 18 residues. The germline V gene has CDR1 LNHDA and CDR2 SQIVND (reference sequence). Deletions cut 4 bases from V and 0 bases from J, with 19 bases between. The CDR3, as DNA: TGTGCCAGTAGTAGGTCCGTGACCAGGCAATATAGCAATCAGCCCCAGCATTTT. It is translated as CASSRSVTRQYSNQPQHF.

The genes are TRBV14 and TRBJ1-1; unclear D gene. The CDR3 runs 12 residues. Trimming left V 1 base short and J 6 bases short, with 6 bases between. CDR1 SGHDN and CDR2 FVKESK come from the germline V gene. As DNA, the CDR3 is TGTGCCAGCAGCCAAGTTCCTGCTGAAGCTTTCTTT. Amino acids: CASSQVPAEAFF.

Only a few counts were recorded for this clone. The chain is built from TRBV14 and TRBJ1-1, with a tentative D call TRBD1 (5 bases). The CDR3 is made up of 16 amino acids. CDR1 and CDR2 from the germline V gene are SGHDN and FVKESK. V lost 1 base to trimming and J lost 5 bases, with 17 bases between them. The CDR3 DNA reads as TGTGCCAGCAGCCAAGGAGGACCGGGGGGACGGACTGAAGCTTTCTTT. This translates into CASSQGGPGGRTEAFF.

The V gene is TRBV10-3, the J gene TRBJ2-1; weak D call: TRBD1 (5 bases). The V gene's germline CDR1 is ENHRY and CDR2 SYGVKD. The length of the CDR3 is 16 residues. The V and J ends lost 0 bases and 5 bases respectively, with 14 bases between them. In DNA form, the CDR3 reads TGTGCCATCAGTGAGTCGACAGCCATTCCCCACAATGAGCAGTTCTTC. Translation: CAISESTAIPHNEQFF.

This clone was seen only once. The CDR3 loop is CATRTGHTEAFF. The CDR3 DNA reads TGTGCCACGCGGACAGGGCACACTGAAGCTTTCTTT. The chain employs TRBV10-3 and TRBJ1-1; the match to TRBD1 covers 8 bases. Germline CDR1 reads ENHRY; CDR2 reads SYGVKD. This CDR3 region has 12 residues. With V trimmed by 10 bases and J by 3 bases, 4 bases remained unmatched.

The chain combines TRBV7-3 with TRBJ1-1; D is possibly TRBD1 (5 bases). This CDR3 is built from 15 residues. Trimming cost V 2 bases and J 0 bases, with 10 bases left between them. Germline V gives CDR1 SGHTA, CDR2 FQGTGA. DNA of the CDR3: TGTGCCAGCAGCTTAGTGGCAGGGATGAACACTGAAGCTTTCTTT. Translation gives CASSLVAGMNTEAFF.

Comments on this clone: The sample carries other DNA sequences with the same CDR3. This rearrangement joins TRBV5-1 to TRBJ1-1; 7 bases agree with TRBD1. The trim removed 3 bases at V and 2 bases at J, leaving 4 bases unmatched. This CDR3 has 14 residues. CDR1 and CDR2 (germline): SGHRS, YFSETQ. CDR3 coding DNA: TGCGCCAGCAGCTCGGGACAGCCAAACACTGAAGCTTTCTTT. It is translated as CASSSGQPNTEAFF. Combining the CDR3 with reference TRBV5-1 and TRBJ1-1 gives the whole variable domain KAGVTQTPRYLIKTRGQQVTLSCSPISGHRSVSWYQQTPGQGLQFLFEYFSETQRNKGNFPGRFSGRQFSNSRSEMNVSTLELGDSALYLCASSSGQPNTEAFFGQGTRLTVV.

The genes are TRBV10-3 and TRBJ2-5; a possible D gene is TRBD1 (6 bases). CDR1 ENHRY and CDR2 SYGVKD come from the germline V gene. The V end was cut by 6 bases, the J end by 3 bases, with 8 bases between. CDR3 length: 12 residues. As DNA, the CDR3 is TGTGCCATCAGAAACAGGGAAGAGACCCAGTACTTC. It encodes CAIRNREETQYF.

J is TRBJ2-7 and V is TRBV6-5; D perhaps matches TRBD2 (5 bases). This CDR3 comprises 14 residues. Germline V gene lookup returns CDR1 MNHEY and CDR2 SVGAGI. The V and J ends lost 11 bases and 2 bases respectively, with 19 bases between them. CDR3 amino acids: CASQRSGVPYEQYF. The CDR3 nucleotides read TGTGCCTCCCAGCGGAGCGGTGTCCCCTACGAGCAGTACTTC.

The chain uses TRBV3-1 (or the pseudogene TRBV3-2) and TRBJ1-3, with unresolved D. V gave up 1 base and J gave up 4 bases, with 14 bases separating them. CDR3 length: 16 residues. The germline CDR1 and CDR2 sequences are LGHDT and YNNKEL (reference sequence). Here the CDR3 reads CASSQGTGWEGNTIYF. The CDR3 DNA is TGTGCCAGCAGCCAAGGAACGGGATGGGAAGGAAACACCATATATTTT.

The CDR3 spells CASSSPRRGANYGYTF. For the CDR3, the DNA is TGTGCCAGTAGTAGCCCCAGGCGGGGAGCTAACTATGGCTACACCTTC. The chain combines TRBV19 with TRBJ1-2; D is unresolved. This CDR3 region has 16 residues. The germline V and J ends were trimmed by 4 bases and 0 bases, with 15 bases remaining between them. Germline CDR1 reads LNHDA; CDR2 reads SQIVND (reference sequence).

V gene TRBV21-1 combines with J gene TRBJ1-2; the table's TRBD1 call for D was not verified on the DNA. TRBV21-1 counts as a pseudogene. CDR3 length: 17 amino acids. CDR3 in amino acids: CASSPHEDRDKLYGYTF. CDR3 sequence (DNA): TGTGCCAGCAGCCCGCATGAGGACAGGGACAAACTCTATGGCTACACCTTC.

The CDR3 here is CASSYSGTGNSPLHF. The CDR3, as DNA: TGTGCCAGCAGTTACTCCGGGACAGGAAATTCACCCCTCCACTTT. The chain has TRBV6-5 and TRBJ1-6; 8 bases match TRBD1. The CDR3 contains 15 residues. Per the germline V gene, CDR1 is MNHEY and CDR2 is SVGAGI. V dropped 0 bases and J dropped 7; count of bases not matched to a gene: 2.